These 10 T cell receptor beta chains originate from one sample sequenced in a study of CD8 T cells in ankylosing spondylitis. TCRdb reprocessed the 5' RACE reads via MiXCR and lists one record per CDR3 protein. The sample includes approximately 260,000 distinct CDR3 sequences, approximately 20% of them seen just once. Sequenced: blood, either unsorted or a sorted T cell fraction (not recorded which). The receptors shown here come from a male donor with ankylosing spondylitis or in good health (not recorded which).

In this sample, this clonotype turned up a few times. One end of the junction does not line up with germline, which may come from a read error. The chain recombines TRBV3-1 with TRBJ2-1; D possibly corresponds to TRBD2 (5 bases). Germline V gene lookup returns CDR1 LGHDT and CDR2 YNNKEL (reference sequence). The CDR3 consists of 17 residues. The CDR3: CASSQDTDGNSHNEQFF. CDR3 DNA sequence: TGTGCCAGCAGCCAAGATACGGACGGGAACTCCCACAATGAGCAGTTCTTC.

J is TRBJ2-1 and V is TRBV29-1; 10 bases align to TRBD2. Germline V gene data show CDR1 as SQVTM and CDR2 as ANQGSEA. V shed 3 bases, J shed 12 bases, and the junction held 17 bases outside the gene matches. This CDR3 region has 16 residues. CDR3 region: CSVDRRGGTSESVQFF. DNA of the CDR3: TGCAGCGTTGACCGTCGGGGGGGGACTAGCGAAAGTGTGCAGTTCTTC.

The table lists this clonotype with a few counts. The gene calls are TRBV20-1 and TRBJ2-7, with D possibly matching TRBD2 (6 bases). Trimming shortened V by 3 bases and J by 6 bases, and 12 bases separated the two germline ends. This CDR3 is built from 12 residues. The V gene's germline CDR1 is DFQATT and CDR2 SNEGSKA (reference sequence). This chain's CDR3 is CSASPSGGEQYF. CDR3 coding DNA: TGCAGTGCTAGTCCCTCCGGGGGCGAGCAGTACTTC.

This clonotype turned up a few times. The J gene is TRBJ2-5, the V gene TRBV11-2; 7 bases fit TRBD2. Germline CDR1 SGHAT, CDR2 FQNNGV. The CDR3 sequence is 14 residues long. V shed 0 bases and J 2 bases; nucleotides not matched to a gene: 0. The CDR3 DNA reads as TGTGCCAGCAGCTTAGAACTAGCGCAAGAGACCCAGTACTTC. Its translation: CASSLELAQETQYF.

This clonotype has only a few counts. The V and J genes are TRBV20-1 and TRBJ2-1, with 8 bases aligning to TRBD2. Per the germline V gene, CDR1 is DFQATT and CDR2 is SNEGSKA (reference sequence). The CDR3 sequence is 11 residues long. The J segment lost 10 bases and the V segment lost 6 bases, leaving 5 bases of the junction unmatched. CDR3 nucleotides: TGCAGTGCCCGACTAGCGCCCGAGCAGTTCTTC. As protein: CSARLAPEQFF.

V is TRBV5-6 and J is TRBJ2-5; 7 nucleotides align to TRBD1. The CDR3 extends over 16 amino acids. J lost 4 bases, V lost 3 bases, and 12 bases had no gene match. Germline lookup yields CDR1 SGHDT and CDR2 YYEEEE. The DNA of the CDR3 is TGTGCCAGCAGCTCGAAACTCCGACAGGGACGAGAGACCCAGTACTTC. Protein product: CASSSKLRQGRETQYF.

This clonotype was picked up a small number of times. The V and J genes are TRBV3-1 and TRBJ2-7; 10 bases agree with TRBD1. The CDR3 has 15 amino acids. The J segment lost 4 bases and the V segment lost 4 bases, leaving 7 bases of the junction unmatched. Germline loops: CDR1 LGHDT, CDR2 YNNKEL (reference sequence). The CDR3 region has the DNA TGTGCCAGCAGCCTCCCCGGACAGGGGGTTTACGAGCAGTACTTC. It translates to CASSLPGQGVYEQYF.

V is TRBV2 and J is TRBJ2-2; TRBD2 agrees at 14 bases. Germline CDR1 SNHLY, CDR2 FYNNEI. This CDR3 is built from 19 residues. J gave up 0 bases and V 0 bases, and 3 bases lay outside the gene matches. CDR3 region: CASSEATSGRAANTGELFF. The CDR3, as DNA: TGTGCCAGCAGTGAAGCGACTAGCGGGAGGGCCGCGAACACCGGGGAGCTGTTTTTT.

This clonotype was recorded a few times. The V call is TRBV12-3 or TRBV12-4, the J call TRBJ1-1; TRBD1 agrees at 7 bases. CDR3 size: 15 residues. J gave up 2 bases and V 7 bases, and 10 bases lay outside the gene matches. CDR3 sequence reads: CASIFTGAGNTEAFF. DNA for the CDR3: TGTGCCAGCATTTTTACAGGGGCAGGTAACACTGAAGCTTTCTTT.

There are a few counts of this clonotype. This chain uses TRBV5-1 with TRBJ2-1; the D call may be TRBD1 or TRBD2 (5 bases each). The CDR3 has 15 amino acids. Trimming pared 0 bases from V and 7 bases from J, leaving 14 bases between. CDR1 and CDR2 (germline): SGHRS, YFSETQ. In nucleotides, the CDR3 is TGCGCCAGCAGCTTGGGGAGCTTCGAGGGGAATGAGCAGTTCTTC. Encoded protein: CASSLGSFEGNEQFF. The variable domain in full, with the rest retrieved from reference TRBV5-1 and TRBJ2-1, is KAGVTQTPRYLIKTRGQQVTLSCSPISGHRSVSWYQQTPGQGLQFLFEYFSETQRNKGNFPGRFSGRQFSNSRSEMNVSTLELGDSALYLCASSLGSFEGNEQFFGPGTRLTVL.